Each of the 22 T cell receptor beta chains below was sequenced from the same sample in a study of PD-1 blockade in classical Hodgkin lymphoma. With no exception, relapse followed autologous stem cell transplantation in all patients, and brentuximab vedotin exposure varied. The table came from immunoSEQ multiplex PCR; TCRdb's copy has only in-frame clones and leaves some out. The table shows 40,000 or so clones, with about 90% occurring only once. Sequencing was performed on peripheral blood mononuclear cells (PBMCs), taken at baseline. The receptors originated from a human donor with classical Hodgkin lymphoma.

This clone was counted once. This chain uses TRBV10-3 with TRBJ2-1, with D possibly TRBD2 on 6 matching bases. Trimming removed 3 bases at V and 5 bases at J, with 11 bases between. In germline, CDR1 is ENHRY, CDR2 SYGVKD. CDR3 length: 14 amino acids. The CDR3 nucleotides are TGTGCCATCAGTGAAAGGCGGGAAGACAATGAGCAGTTCTTC. Translating it yields CAISERREDNEQFF.

The gene calls are TRBV7-9 and TRBJ1-4; TRBD1 agrees at 11 bases. V lost 2 bases, J lost 10 bases, and 3 bases stayed unmatched. Germline loops: CDR1 SEHNR, CDR2 FQNEAQ (reference sequence). CDR3 size: 14 residues. The CDR3 nucleotides are TGTGCCAGCAGCTTACCGGGACAGGGGGTAAAACTGTTTTTT. Protein: CASSLPGQGVKLFF. The full variable domain, in which reference TRBV7-9 and TRBJ1-4 provide the parts outside the CDR3, is DTGVSQNPRHKITKRGQNVTFRCDPISEHNRLYWYRQTLGQGPEFLTYFQNEAQLEKSRLLSDRFSAERPKGSFSTLEIQRTEQGDSAMYLCASSLPGQGVKLFFGSGTQLSVL.

Only one count was recorded for this clone. The chain combines TRBV5-1 with TRBJ1-1; unclear D gene. This CDR3 is 12 amino acids long. V was pared by 1 base and J by 3 bases, with 4 bases between. CDR1 SGHRS and CDR2 YFSETQ come from the germline V gene. The CDR3 reads CASSLLDTEAFF. The DNA for the CDR3 is TGCGCCAGCAGCTTGTTGGACACTGAAGCTTTCTTT.

V and J are TRBV9 and TRBJ2-3; 10 nucleotides match TRBD2. This CDR3 has 15 residues. Losses at the gene ends were 6 bases for V and 4 bases for J; bases not matched to a gene: 8. Germline CDR1 SGDLS, CDR2 YYNGEE. This CDR3 is CASTRASGSADTQYF. Here the CDR3 DNA reads TGTGCCAGCACAAGGGCTAGCGGGAGCGCAGATACGCAGTATTTT. The full variable domain, rest sourced from reference TRBV9 and TRBJ2-3, is DSGVTQTPKHLITATGQRVTLRCSPRSGDLSVYWYQQSLDQGLQFLIQYYNGEERAKGNILERFSAQQFPDLHSELNLSSLELGDSALYFCASTRASGSADTQYFGPGTRLTVL.

The rearrangement joins TRBV2 to TRBJ1-4; D unresolved. The CDR3 covers 12 residues. V lost 3 bases and J lost 11, with 10 bases in between. Germline V lookup: CDR1 SNHLY, CDR2 FYNNEI. CDR3 DNA sequence: TGTGCCAGCAGTGATTTGGGGATGAAACTGTTTTTT. Encoded protein: CASSDLGMKLFF.

The V and J genes are TRBV7-2 and TRBJ2-1; 10 bases are a match to TRBD1. The CDR3 consists of 16 residues. Germline CDR1 reads SGHTA; CDR2 reads FQGNSA. Unmatched junction bases numbered 3, after V lost 4 bases and J lost 0 bases. CDR3 nucleotide sequence: TGTGCCAGCAGCTGGACAGGGGGAAGCTCCTACAATGAGCAGTTCTTC. Its translation is CASSWTGGSSYNEQFF.

The rearrangement links TRBV30 to TRBJ2-6; D perhaps matches TRBD1 (6 bases). This CDR3 is built from 15 residues. Trimming took 5 bases from V and 0 from J, leaving 11 bases between them. From germline, CDR1 is GTSNPN and CDR2 SVGIG (reference sequence). The CDR3 nucleotides are TGTGCCTGGGGCCGGGACAACTCTGGGGCCAACGTCCTGACTTTC. It specifies CAWGRDNSGANVLTF. The whole variable domain, filled in from reference TRBV30 and TRBJ2-6, reads SQTIHQWPATLVQPVGSPLSLECTVEGTSNPNLYWYRQAAGRGLQLLFYSVGIGQISSEVPQNLSASRPQDRQFILSSKKLLLSDSGFYLCAWGRDNSGANVLTFGAGSRLTVL.

The chain combines TRBV19 with TRBJ2-5; a weak D match, TRBD2 (6 bases). V gave up 4 bases and J gave up 4 bases, with 7 bases separating them. From germline, CDR1 is LNHDA and CDR2 SQIVND (reference sequence). The CDR3 sequence is 12 residues long. CDR3 amino acids: CASSKGGETQYF. In nucleotides, the CDR3 is TGTGCCAGTAGTAAGGGAGGAGAGACCCAGTACTTC.

The rearrangement joins TRBV7-3 to TRBJ2-5, with TRBD2 matching over 9 bases. CDR1 is SGHTA, CDR2 FQGTGA, per germline. The length of the CDR3 is 15 residues. V trimming: 5 bases; J trimming: 4 bases; junction bases outside the gene matches: 8. CDR3 bases: TGTGCCAGCAGCCTATCCACGACTAGCGGAGAGACCCAGTACTTC. Translation gives CASSLSTTSGETQYF.

The chain recombines TRBV5-8 with TRBJ1-2; D gene unclear. The CDR3 has 14 amino acids. Trimming took off 0 bases at V and 7 bases at J, with 13 bases between the two ends. CDR1 is SGHTS, CDR2 YDEGEE, per germline. CDR3 DNA sequence: TGTGCCAGCAGCTTGGCCCCTAGGGTGGGTGGCTACACCTTC. It specifies CASSLAPRVGGYTF.

A remark on this clone: Other DNA sequences in the same sample also yield this CDR3. In DNA form, the CDR3 reads TGTGCCAGCAGCCTGGGGCAATTCTCGGGAGACACTGAAGCTTTCTTT. It translates to CASSLGQFSGDTEAFF. The V call is TRBV5-7, the J call TRBJ1-1, with D perhaps matching TRBD1 (5 bases). TRBV5-7 is known as an ORF, though its function is uncertain. Trimming left V 4 bases short and J 3 bases short, with 19 bases between. The CDR3 loop spans 16 amino acids.

J is TRBJ2-5 and V is TRBV7-8, with 8 bases aligning to TRBD1. CDR1 SGHVS and CDR2 FQNEAQ come from the germline V gene. The CDR3 has 16 amino acids. The V segment lost 5 bases and the J segment 3 bases; nucleotides outside the gene matches: 11. DNA of the CDR3: TGTGCCAGCAGCCGGAATACGGGACAGGTCAAAGAGACCCAGTACTTC. Translating gives CASSRNTGQVKETQYF.

Only one count was recorded for this clone. The DNA of the CDR3 is TGTGCCAGCAGCTTAAGTAGCGGGAGTTTCTACGAGCAGTACTTC. It translates to CASSLSSGSFYEQYF. This chain uses TRBV13 with TRBJ2-7, with 9 bases matching TRBD2. The CDR3 consists of 15 residues. Trimming at V came to 2 bases and at J to 3 bases, leaving 5 bases not matched to a gene. From germline, CDR1 is PRHDT and CDR2 FYEKMQ (reference sequence).

CDR3 in DNA: TGTGCCAGTAGTATTCGCATCGAGTCCTACAATGAGCAGTTCTTC. Encoded protein: CASSIRIESYNEQFF. This chain uses TRBV19 with TRBJ2-1; D call uncertain. The ends were cut back, 3 bases at V and 1 base at J, with 10 bases in the middle. The CDR3 loop spans 15 amino acids. Germline V gives CDR1 LNHDA, CDR2 SQIVND (reference sequence).

The chain carries TRBV27 and TRBJ2-3; D uncertain. V was shortened by 4 bases and J by 4 bases, with 9 bases between the two germline ends. Looked up from germline, CDR1 is MNHEY and CDR2 is SMNVEV (reference sequence). The CDR3 contains 13 residues. This CDR3 is CASSWKGPDTQYF. In nucleotides, the CDR3 is TGTGCCAGCAGTTGGAAGGGTCCAGATACGCAGTATTTT.

This clone was counted once. This rearrangement joins TRBV19 to TRBJ2-3; 10 bases are shared with TRBD2. Germline values: CDR1 LNHDA, CDR2 SQIVND (reference sequence). The CDR3 length is 16 residues. Trimming cost V 5 bases and J 2 bases; bases outside gene matches: 7. The DNA for the CDR3 is TGTGCCAGTAGTCCTACTACTAGCGGGGCCACAGATACGCAGTATTTT. Its translation: CASSPTTSGATDTQYF.

V is TRBV6-5 and J is TRBJ2-1, with a weak D call TRBD2 (6 bases). From germline, CDR1 is MNHEY and CDR2 SVGAGI. V lost 0 bases to trimming and J lost 10 bases, with 13 bases between them. CDR3 length: 14 residues. CDR3 sequence (DNA): TGTGCCAGCAGTTACTCGTCTAGGCGGGAAGAGCAGTTCTTC. It yields the protein CASSYSSRREEQFF.

In its sample, this clone was seen once. The CDR3, as DNA: TGTGCCAGCAGCTCGGACGTCAGGGTCGGGGAGCTGTTTTTT. It yields the protein CASSSDVRVGELFF. This chain joins TRBV11-3 and TRBJ2-2; TRBD1 is a possible D gene (5 bases). V lost 4 bases and J 7 bases, leaving 13 bases between the germline ends. Looked up from germline, CDR1 is SGHNT and CDR2 is YENEEA. The CDR3 loop spans 14 amino acids. The full variable domain, completed using reference TRBV11-3 and TRBJ2-2, is EAGVVQSPRYKIIEKKQPVAFWCNPISGHNTLYWYLQNLGQGPELLIRYENEEAVDDSQLPKDRFSAERLKGVDSTLKIQPAELGDSAVYLCASSSDVRVGELFFGEGSRLTVL.

The CDR3 DNA reads as TGTGCCAGCAGCGTAACGGGGGCGGGTACCGGGGAGCTGTTTTTT. This encodes CASSVTGAGTGELFF. The chain has TRBV9 and TRBJ2-2; D is possibly TRBD1 or TRBD2 (6 bases each). V lost 1 base and J 5 bases, leaving 12 bases between the germline ends. This CDR3 is built from 15 residues. CDR1 and CDR2 from the germline V gene are SGDLS and YYNGEE.

The rearrangement links TRBV6-5 to TRBJ1-2; no firm D call. CDR3 length equals 15 residues. Per germline, CDR1 MNHEY and CDR2 SVGAGI. V was trimmed by 6 bases and J by 5 bases, leaving 19 bases between them. The CDR3 spells CASSTRTLTGYGYTF. Written as DNA, the CDR3 is TGTGCCAGCAGCACTCGGACCTTAACGGGGTATGGCTACACCTTC.

V gene TRBV6-5 combines with J gene TRBJ2-7; 7 bases fit TRBD2. CDR1 is MNHEY and CDR2 is SVGAGI in the germline V gene. J gave up 6 bases and V 7 bases, and 12 bases lay outside the gene matches. The CDR3 is made up of 14 amino acids. The CDR3: CASTQGPWGGEQYF. CDR3 DNA sequence: TGTGCCAGCACCCAAGGCCCGTGGGGGGGCGAGCAGTACTTC.

This clone showed up just a few times. The chain links TRBV7-9 to TRBJ2-1; D is undetermined. CDR1 SEHNR and CDR2 FQNEAQ come from the germline V gene (reference sequence). Trimming shortened V by 1 base and J by 2 bases, and 9 bases separated the two germline ends. The CDR3 extends over 15 amino acids. The CDR3 is CASSLGRHPYNEQFF. CDR3 nucleotides: TGTGCCAGCAGCTTAGGTCGGCACCCCTACAATGAGCAGTTCTTC.